This TCR beta chain was captured in a study of control samples from healthy donors and cancer patients. Profiling relied on immunoSEQ multiplex PCR, and the TCRdb table lists in-frame clones only, not all of them. The table lists 110,000 to 150,000 clones, 90% to 95% of them singletons. V gave up 5 bases and J gave up 6 bases; unmatched junction bases: 3. This CDR3 is built from 13 residues. This sequence was found in a man aged 55 to 70 with colorectal cancer. The sequencing input was PBMCs. This chain joins TRBV12-3 or TRBV12-4 and TRBJ1-2; TRBD1 matches at 10 bases. The CDR3 sequence is CASSETGGHGYTF. CDR3 DNA: TGTGCCAGCAGTGAGACAGGGGGCCATGGCTACACCTTC.